These 3 T cell receptor beta chains came from one sample sequenced in a study of blood T cells in healthy people across ages. A second PCR, run for roughly 7 to 11 cycles, used a sample-barcoded 5' primer plus a J-beta primer mix. TCRdb redid the calling of the 5' RACE reads with MiXCR, one entry per CDR3 protein. The data contain 1.5 million to 2 million distinct CDR3 sequences, roughly 49% of them singletons. Specimen: blood. Receptor source: a middle-aged woman in good health.

The V and J genes are TRBV7-2 and TRBJ1-2, with a weak D call TRBD1 (6 bases). There are 15 residues in the CDR3. Trimming took off 8 bases at V and 4 bases at J, with 20 bases between the two ends. Germline loops: CDR1 SGHTA, CDR2 FQGNSA. In nucleotides, the CDR3 is TGTGCCAGCCGATCGGACAGCGGAATTTCCTATGGCTACACCTTC. The encoded protein is CASRSDSGISYGYTF.

This chain uses TRBV5-1 with TRBJ1-2; D unresolved. The CDR3 sequence is 15 residues long. Trimming removed 4 bases at V and 1 base at J, with 14 bases between. Per germline, CDR1 SGHRS and CDR2 YFSETQ. The CDR3 sequence: CASSHSGGSNYGYTF. In nucleotides, the CDR3 is TGCGCCAGCAGCCATTCCGGAGGAAGTAACTATGGCTACACCTTC.

This chain connects TRBV6-1 to TRBJ1-4; 8 bases match TRBD1. J gave up 2 bases and V 4 bases, and 3 bases lay outside the gene matches. Germline V gene sequence: CDR1 MNHNS, CDR2 SASEGT. The CDR3 runs 15 residues. The CDR3 DNA sequence: TGTGCCAGCAGTGCCCGACAGGGGACTAATGAAAAACTGTTTTTT. It yields the protein CASSARQGTNEKLFF.